A selection of T cell receptor beta chains follows, all from one sample in a study of CD4+ T cells in melanoma. The data were produced by immunoSEQ multiplex PCR, yet TCRdb's version contains in-frame clones alone and is incomplete. The data hold roughly 150,000 clones, with about 93% observed a single time. The receptors were gathered from a human donor with melanoma. CDR3s include the opening cysteine and the closing phenylalanine or tryptophan. The D gene is left open where the match is weak. Clone size is given for some rows only: seen once, a few or many times, or a class if the clone is expanded.

V,length,J,size,D,DNA,CDR3
TRBV19,14,TRBJ1-6,NA,NA,TGTGCCAGTAGTATCACGAACAGTCAGGGAGGACTCCACTTT,CASSITNSQGGLHF
TRBV5-4,15,TRBJ2-5,NA,TRBD1,TGTGCCAGCAGCTTGGCCACAGGGGGCAGGGAGACCCAGTACTTC,CASSLATGGRETQYF
TRBV2,11,TRBJ2-7,NA,NA,TGTGCCAGCAGCCCCACGTACGAGCAGTACTTC,CASSPTYEQYF
TRBV19,12,TRBJ1-1,NA,NA,TGTACCAGTAGTATAGGCAGGACTGAAGCTTTCTTT,CTSSIGRTEAFF
TRBV29-1,11,TRBJ2-5,NA,TRBD1,TGCAGCGCCCGGACAGGCCTGACCCAGTACTTC,CSARTGLTQYF
TRBV25-1,15,TRBJ2-2,NA,NA,TGTGCCAGCAGTGTTGGGCAGACGAACACCGGGGAGCTGTTTTTT,CASSVGQTNTGELFF
TRBV11-2,16,TRBJ2-7,once,NA,TGTGCCAGCAGACCTAGTGGGGGATTTGGGGGTAGCGAGCAGTACTTC,CASRPSGGFGGSEQYF
TRBV28,15,TRBJ2-7,NA,NA,TGTGCCAGCAGCCCTCCAACGGGAACTGCCTACGAGCAGTACTTC,CASSPPTGTAYEQYF
TRBV4-1,17,TRBJ2-3,NA,TRBD2,TGCGCCAGCAGCCTTAGCGGGGGCCCGTCTAGCACAGATACGCAGTATTTT,CASSLSGGPSSTDTQYF
TRBV5-1,13,TRBJ1-1,NA,TRBD1,TGCGCCAGCAGCTCCGGACAGGGCACTGAAGCTTTCTTT,CASSSGQGTEAFF
TRBV7-2,13,TRBJ2-3,NA,NA,TGTGCCAGCAGCTTAAGACGTACAGATACGCAGTATTTT,CASSLRRTDTQYF
TRBV7-9,13,TRBJ2-5,once,NA,TGTGCCAGCAGCTTTACAGGCCAAGAGACCCAGTACTTC,CASSFTGQETQYF
TRBV6-6,12,TRBJ2-5,NA,NA,TGTGCCAGCAGCCCCTCAGCGGAGACCCAGTACTTC,CASSPSAETQYF
TRBV30,12,TRBJ2-7,NA,NA,TGTGCCTGGAGTGGTACGACCTACGAGCAGTACTTC,CAWSGTTYEQYF
TRBV6-5,14,TRBJ1-1,NA,NA,TGTGCCAGCAGTCATCAGGAGGTCGGCACTGAAGCTTTCTTT,CASSHQEVGTEAFF
TRBV5-1,15,TRBJ2-5,NA,NA,TGCGCCAGCAGCTTGGCCGCAGAGCTACAAGAGACCCAGTACTTC,CASSLAAELQETQYF
TRBV30,15,TRBJ1-2,NA,NA,TGTGCCTGGAGGACGGGACGTGGGGCTAACTATGGCTACACCTTC,CAWRTGRGANYGYTF
TRBV30,12,TRBJ2-7,NA,NA,TGTGCCTGGAGTCCGCGTTCCTACGAGCAGTACTTC,CAWSPRSYEQYF
TRBV9,15,TRBJ1-1,NA,TRBD1,TGTGCCAGCAGCGTAGATGGACTCAGGGGGACTGAAGCTTTCTTT,CASSVDGLRGTEAFF
TRBV30,16,TRBJ2-1,NA,NA,TGTGCCTGGATGGTGGGAGGGGGATACTCCTACAATGAGCAGTTCTTC,CAWMVGGGYSYNEQFF
TRBV5-1,15,TRBJ1-2,NA,NA,TGCGCCAGCAGCTCGTCGGCAGTGGTAGGATATGGCTACACCTTC,CASSSSAVVGYGYTF
TRBV11-2,16,TRBJ1-3,NA,NA,TGTGCCAGCAGCCGCAACCCCGGCAGCTCTGGAAACACCATATATTTT,CASSRNPGSSGNTIYF
TRBV28,15,TRBJ1-2,NA,TRBD1,TGTGCCAGCAATTCACCGACAGGGACGGTCTATGGCTACACCTTC,CASNSPTGTVYGYTF
TRBV18,13,TRBJ2-3,NA,NA,TGTGCCAGCTCACCTAATGAGGGAGATACGCAGTATTTT,CASSPNEGDTQYF
TRBV6-1,13,TRBJ1-2,NA,TRBD1,TGTGCCAGCCGGGACAGCCTCTCTACGAGCTACACCTTC,CASRDSLSTSYTF
TRBV6-6,14,TRBJ2-3,NA,NA,TGTGCCAGCAGTTACTCCGACAGCACAGATACGCAGTATTTT,CASSYSDSTDTQYF
TRBV4-1,21,TRBJ2-1,NA,TRBD2,TGCGCCAGCAGCCCCACTGTAGCGGGGCTATCCTACCGCCGTTCGGACAATGAGCAGTTCTTC,CASSPTVAGLSYRRSDNEQFF
TRBV7-2,13,TRBJ2-7,NA,NA,TGTGCCAGCAGCTTATACGGGGCCTACGAGCAGTACTTC,CASSLYGAYEQYF
TRBV7-9,14,TRBJ2-5,NA,NA,TGTGCCAGCAGCTTAGACACGGGGACGGAGACCCAGTACTTC,CASSLDTGTETQYF
TRBV7-7,14,TRBJ2-5,once,NA,TGTGCCAGCAGCTTAACCCCGGAGAGAGAGACCCAGTACTTC,CASSLTPERETQYF
TRBV7-9,12,TRBJ1-1,NA,TRBD1,TGTGCCAGCAGCTTACAGGGGGCTGAAGCTTTCTTT,CASSLQGAEAFF
TRBV11-2,15,TRBJ1-6,NA,NA,TGTGCCAGCAGCTTAGTACGAACCAGAGGTTCACCCCTCCACTTT,CASSLVRTRGSPLHF
TRBV7-2,17,TRBJ2-3,NA,NA,TGTGCCAGCAGCTCGAACCCCCAGGGCTTTGGCACAGATACGCAGTATTTT,CASSSNPQGFGTDTQYF
TRBV27,15,TRBJ1-2,NA,NA,TGTGCCAGCATGGGGGCGGGGCCGGGCTTAGTAGGCTACACCTTC,CASMGAGPGLVGYTF
TRBV5-6,16,TRBJ1-3,NA,NA,TGTGCCAGCAGCTTGGGTAGGGGCAGCTCTGGAAACACCATATATTTT,CASSLGRGSSGNTIYF
TRBV6-1,16,TRBJ2-4,NA,NA,TGTGCCAGCAGTGATTTGCGGCAGGGAAGCAAAAACATTCAGTACTTC,CASSDLRQGSKNIQYF
TRBV7-9,19,TRBJ2-7,NA,TRBD1,TGTGCCAGCAGCTTCCCCCCTCAGGGCACAGGGGGTAACTCCTACGAGCAGTACTTC,CASSFPPQGTGGNSYEQYF
TRBV2,15,TRBJ1-2,NA,NA,TGTGCCAGCAGCTCAACAGGGACCCCAAGGTATGGCTACACCTTC,CASSSTGTPRYGYTF
TRBV30,15,TRBJ2-6,NA,NA,TGTGCCTGTTATGGACCGCCCTCTGGGGCCAACGTCCTGACTTTC,CACYGPPSGANVLTF
TRBV5-4,14,TRBJ2-2,NA,NA,TGTGCCAGCAGCTTGCCGATCCAGGGTGGGGAGCTGTTTTTT,CASSLPIQGGELFF
TRBV13,15,TRBJ2-7,NA,NA,TGTGCCAGCAGCTTAGGAAGCGTCCGAGCCTACGAGCAGTACTTC,CASSLGSVRAYEQYF
TRBV5-1,15,TRBJ1-5,once,NA,TGCGCCAGCAGCTTACAGGGACGGTCGAATCAGCCCCAGCATTTT,CASSLQGRSNQPQHF
TRBV18,13,TRBJ1-1,NA,NA,TGTGCCAGCTCTGAACAGACGAACACTGAAGCTTTCTTT,CASSEQTNTEAFF
TRBV19,15,TRBJ1-1,NA,NA,TGTGCCAGTCTGGGCGTAGGACAGCTGAACACTGAAGCTTTCTTT,CASLGVGQLNTEAFF
TRBV11-2,14,TRBJ1-5,NA,NA,TGTGCCAGCAGCTTAGATGGGGGAGATCAGCCCCAGCATTTT,CASSLDGGDQPQHF
TRBV6-5,13,TRBJ1-2,NA,NA,TGTGCCAGCAGTCTGACGGAACACTATGGCTACACCTTC,CASSLTEHYGYTF
TRBV11-1,14,TRBJ2-5,NA,NA,TGTGCCAGCTCCTCACGGGGGTCCGCGGAGACCCAGTACTTC,CASSSRGSAETQYF
TRBV7-9,14,TRBJ2-3,NA,NA,TGTGCCAGCAGCACTAGCCGGGCGGGAGATACGCAGTATTTT,CASSTSRAGDTQYF
TRBV18,14,TRBJ2-5,NA,TRBD1,TGTGCCAGCTCACGGGGACAGTTTCAAGAGACCCAGTACTTC,CASSRGQFQETQYF
TRBV5-1,14,TRBJ1-1,NA,NA,TGCGCCAGCAGCTTGCGGGGGACGAACACTGAAGCTTTCTTT,CASSLRGTNTEAFF
TRBV6-5,13,TRBJ1-5,NA,NA,TGTGCCAGCAGCCTCCGGTGGGGTCAGCCCCAGCATTTT,CASSLRWGQPQHF
TRBV11-2,16,TRBJ2-3,NA,TRBD2,TGTGCCAGCAGCTTATTCCCCGGGGGGGCGACAGATACGCAGTATTTT,CASSLFPGGATDTQYF
TRBV5-4,16,TRBJ2-2,NA,TRBD2,TGTGCCAGCAGCTTGATTAGCGGGGGGTTTACCGGGGAGCTGTTTTTT,CASSLISGGFTGELFF
TRBV4-1,17,TRBJ2-3,once,NA,TGCGCCAGCAGCCCTCGTATAGGGGCGGGGGCTGAAGATACGCAGTATTTT,CASSPRIGAGAEDTQYF
TRBV6-6,14,TRBJ2-2,NA,NA,TGTGCCAGCACCCTCACAGGAGACACCGGGGAGCTGTTTTTT,CASTLTGDTGELFF
TRBV6-1,14,TRBJ2-3,NA,NA,TGTGCCAGCAGTGGGGCCGGAAGCACAGATACGCAGTATTTT,CASSGAGSTDTQYF
TRBV6-6,16,TRBJ2-3,NA,TRBD2,TGTGCCAGCAGTTACTCCCGGGGGGGTATAACAGATACGCAGTATTTT,CASSYSRGGITDTQYF
TRBV4-1,15,TRBJ1-5,NA,NA,TGCGCCAGCAGCCCCAGGGATTCGCGCAATCAGCCCCAGCATTTT,CASSPRDSRNQPQHF
TRBV11-2,14,TRBJ2-2,NA,NA,TGTGCCAGCAGCTTCGATGGGAACACCGGGGAGCTGTTTTTT,CASSFDGNTGELFF